The next 22 T cell receptor beta chains were all read from a single sample in a study of CD8+CD57+ T cells in acquired aplastic anemia. CDR3 and TCR beta VDJ profiling relied on genomic DNA as the template. TCRdb independently ran MiXCR on the reads; one entry per CDR3 protein. In the table there are 250,000 to 300,000 distinct CDR3 sequences, approximately 57% of which are singletons. What was sequenced was sorted CD4+, CD8+, or CD8+CD57+ T cells (not recorded which) from PBMCs. The receptors derive from a human donor with severe aplastic anemia or a healthy control (not recorded which).

This clonotype was counted a few times. The chain couples TRBV15 to TRBJ1-3, with a possible D match to TRBD1 (6 bases). The CDR3 sequence is 14 residues long. The V end was cut by 6 bases, the J end by 2 bases, with 11 bases between. Germline V gene sequence: CDR1 LNHNV, CDR2 YYDKDF (reference sequence). CDR3 region: CATRGAGAGNTIYF. DNA of the CDR3: TGTGCCACCAGGGGGGCGGGCGCTGGAAACACCATATATTTT.

This clonotype came up a few times. The rearrangement links TRBV18 to TRBJ1-1, with D unresolved. V was pared by 5 bases and J by 1 base, with 17 bases between. The germline V gene has CDR1 KGHSH and CDR2 LQKENI. The CDR3 is made up of 16 amino acids. The CDR3 loop is CASSKQGLSQNTEAFF. In DNA, the CDR3 is TGTGCCAGCTCAAAACAAGGTTTGAGTCAGAACACTGAAGCTTTCTTT.

The chain joins TRBV6-5 to TRBJ2-1; possible D gene TRBD2, 5 bases. The CDR3 spans 17 residues. CDR1 MNHEY and CDR2 SVGAGI come from the germline V gene. The V gene lost 7 bases and the J gene lost 5 bases, with 24 bases spanning the gap. The CDR3 DNA follows: TGTGCCAGCAAAAGGCGCCGGGGTCCCCTACCGGACAATGAGCAGTTCTTC. Its translation is CASKRRRGPLPDNEQFF.

The gene calls are TRBV7-6 and TRBJ1-1; D remains ambiguous. Germline V gives CDR1 SGHVS, CDR2 FNYEAQ. The CDR3 is 14 amino acids. Trimming took off 6 bases at V and 3 bases at J, with 14 bases between the two ends. The CDR3 coding sequence is TGTGCCAGCAGTCCCAGTGCGCGGGACACTGAAGCTTTCTTT. As protein: CASSPSARDTEAFF.

V usage is TRBV11-2 and J usage is TRBJ2-5, with 9 bases identical to TRBD1. The J call is in doubt because the DNA end fits TRBJ2-1 better. CDR1 SGHAT and CDR2 FQNNGV come from the germline V gene. There are 15 residues in the CDR3. The CDR3 DNA is TGTGCCAGCAGCTTAGCCGCGGGACAGGGAGTCAAGCAGTTCTTC. This gives the protein CASSLAAGQGVKQFF.

The rearrangement joins TRBV28 to TRBJ1-2; possibly TRBD1 for D (6 bases). The V gene's germline CDR1 is MDHEN and CDR2 SYDVKM. The CDR3 is made up of 15 amino acids. The V end was cut by 6 bases, the J end by 7 bases, with 21 bases between. The CDR3 nucleotides read TGTGCCAGCAGCCTCGCCGACAGGTTTACCCCTGGCTACACCTTC. The encoded protein is CASSLADRFTPGYTF.

The rearrangement uses TRBV6-4 and TRBJ2-1; 11 bases align to TRBD1. J gave up 5 bases and V 6 bases, and 6 bases lay outside the gene matches. In germline, CDR1 is MRHNA, CDR2 SNTAGT. The CDR3 runs to 15 residues. The CDR3 DNA follows: TGTGCCAGCAGGGACAGGGGGCCGAGTCACAATGAGCAGTTCTTC. It translates to CASRDRGPSHNEQFF.

CDR3 nucleotide sequence: TGTGCCAGCAGTGCCACCCAAGCAAGACCTGAAGCTTTCTTT. This sequence encodes CASSATQARPEAFF. The V and J genes are TRBV25-1 and TRBJ1-1; no reliable D call. Germline lookup yields CDR1 MGHDK and CDR2 SYGVNS. V lost 4 bases and J lost 6, with 15 bases in between. This CDR3 has 14 amino acids.

This clonotype has just a few counts. This chain joins TRBV25-1 and TRBJ2-2; D is ambiguous. The CDR3 is 12 residues long. Germline-derived CDR1 and CDR2 are MGHDK and SYGVNS. V lost 4 bases to trimming and J lost 5 bases, with 5 bases between them. CDR3 bases: TGTGCCAGCAGTGGATTGACCGGGGAGCTGTTTTTT. Its protein is CASSGLTGELFF.

This clonotype was observed at least ten times. CDR3 amino acids: CASRGQTGGNEKLFF. The CDR3 DNA reads TGTGCCAGCAGGGGCCAAACAGGGGGTAATGAAAAACTGTTTTTT. This chain joins TRBV6-5 and TRBJ1-4, with TRBD1 matching 8 bases. CDR3 length: 15 residues. Germline trimming cut 6 bases from V and 4 bases from J; bases unmatched to any gene: 7. Germline V CDR1 and CDR2: MNHEY, SVGAGI.

The genes are TRBV7-9 and TRBJ2-1, with TRBD1 matching 10 bases. The CDR3 has 15 residues. Per the germline V gene, CDR1 is SEHNR and CDR2 is FQNEAQ (reference sequence). V shed 5 bases and J 4 bases; nucleotides not matched to a gene: 5. The CDR3 bases are TGTGCCAGCAGCCCCGGACAGGGGGGATACAATGAGCAGTTCTTC. It is translated as CASSPGQGGYNEQFF.

The sample holds a few counts of this clonotype. J is TRBJ2-7 and V is TRBV7-3; 7 bases are a match to TRBD2. V gave up 5 bases and J gave up 3 bases; unmatched junction bases: 10. The CDR3 is 15 amino acids. In germline, CDR1 is SGHTA, CDR2 FQGTGA. CDR3 loop: CASSAGLGGVYEQYF. As DNA, the CDR3 is TGTGCCAGCAGCGCGGGACTGGGGGGGGTCTACGAGCAGTACTTC.

This clonotype was counted at least ten times. The J gene is TRBJ2-3, the V gene TRBV20-1; tentative D call: TRBD2 (6 bases). This CDR3 has 14 residues. Trimming pared 7 bases from V and 1 base from J, leaving 15 bases between. CDR1 and CDR2 (germline): DFQATT, SNEGSKA (reference sequence). CDR3 nucleotide sequence: TGCAGTGGCAGAACTAGCAGTGGCACAGATACGCAGTATTTT. Its translation: CSGRTSSGTDTQYF.

This clonotype was counted at least ten times. The rearrangement uses TRBV9 and TRBJ2-5, with 10 bases identical to TRBD2. The CDR3 runs 18 residues. J was trimmed by 1 base and V by 0 bases; bases with no gene match: 9. Looked up from germline, CDR1 is SGDLS and CDR2 is YYNGEE. The CDR3 DNA is TGTGCCAGCAGCGTAGCTGAGGGTAGCGGGGGGTTCCAAGAGACCCAGTACTTC. Translated: CASSVAEGSGGFQETQYF.

This CDR3 reads CASSFLPRDKFEAFF. The CDR3 coding sequence is TGTGCCAGCAGCTTTCTCCCCAGGGATAAGTTTGAGGCTTTCTTT. The chain employs TRBV7-3 and TRBJ1-1; D is possibly TRBD1 (5 bases). Trimming shortened V by 3 bases and J by 11 bases, and 22 bases separated the two germline ends. The CDR3 is 15 residues long. The germline V gene encodes CDR1 SGHTA and CDR2 FQGTGA.

This sequence joins TRBV19 and TRBJ1-1; 7 nucleotides align to TRBD1. This CDR3 is 17 amino acids long. Germline loops: CDR1 LNHDA, CDR2 SQIVND (reference sequence). After removal of 5 bases from V and 4 bases from J, the junction contained 16 bases not matched to a gene. The CDR3 protein is CASSPRSGGTEGTEAFF. Written as DNA, the CDR3 is TGTGCCAGTAGTCCCCGTTCGGGCGGGACAGAAGGCACTGAAGCTTTCTTT.

This clonotype was observed a handful of times. The J gene is TRBJ2-1, the V gene TRBV15; TRBD2 matches at 7 bases. The CDR3 length is 20 residues. CDR1 and CDR2 from the germline V gene are LNHNV and YYDKDF (reference sequence). V was clipped by 1 base and J by 0 bases; unmatched bases: 15. The CDR3 sequence: CATSRVDGRRGVGSYNEQFF. The CDR3 DNA reads as TGTGCCACCAGCAGAGTAGACGGGAGGAGAGGTGTGGGCTCCTACAATGAGCAGTTCTTC.

To note about this clonotype: A read error may explain this, as a much larger clone is one base away. CDR3 amino acids: CASSGSVGFTEAFF. The CDR3 DNA is TGTGCCAGCAGCGGGTCGGTTGGGTTCACTGAAGCTTTCTTT. J is TRBJ1-1 and V is TRBV9; D not certain. The CDR3 has 14 residues. Germline V lookup: CDR1 SGDLS, CDR2 YYNGEE. V was trimmed by 3 bases and J by 4 bases, leaving 13 bases between them.

This clonotype was seen only once. The chain carries TRBV20-1 and TRBJ2-5; D is possibly TRBD2 (6 bases). Germline loops: CDR1 DFQATT, CDR2 SNEGSKA (reference sequence). The CDR3 loop spans 15 amino acids. The V end lost 6 bases, the J end lost 6 bases, and 23 bases lay between the germline ends. The CDR3 is CSAGLVAGLSKTQYF. The CDR3 nucleotides read TGCAGTGCGGGGTTAGTGGCGGGGTTATCAAAGACCCAGTACTTC.

This rearrangement joins TRBV2 to TRBJ2-1; weak D call: TRBD1 (6 bases). The germline V and J ends were trimmed by 4 bases and 6 bases, with 13 bases remaining between them. There are 14 residues in the CDR3. Germline V lookup: CDR1 SNHLY, CDR2 FYNNEI. The CDR3 loop reads CASSVRGHPNEQFF. As DNA, the CDR3 is TGTGCCAGCAGTGTCAGGGGACACCCCAATGAGCAGTTCTTC.

The chain is built from TRBV2 and TRBJ1-5; 7 bases are a match to TRBD1. The ends lost 3 bases at V and 5 bases at J; junction bases unmatched: 4. In germline, CDR1 is SNHLY, CDR2 FYNNEI. The CDR3 extends over 14 amino acids. CDR3 in amino acids: CASSDNRGYQPQHF. Written as DNA, the CDR3 is TGTGCCAGCAGTGATAACAGGGGCTATCAGCCCCAGCATTTT.

The chain recombines TRBV9 with TRBJ2-5, with unresolved D. CDR1 and CDR2 (germline): SGDLS, YYNGEE. This CDR3 has 12 amino acids. Trimming left V 0 bases short and J 9 bases short, with 9 bases between. The CDR3 region is CASSVDQMAQYF. The DNA of the CDR3 is TGTGCCAGCAGCGTAGACCAGATGGCCCAGTACTTC.